The present entry profiles one TCR beta chain with its context. The antigen is not known. This sample includes further DNA sequences coding for the same CDR3. This CDR3 comprises 15 residues. Germline V gene data show CDR1 as SGDLS and CDR2 as YYNGEE. Trimming took 2 bases from V and 2 from J; bases not matched to a gene: 0. The data were taken from a study of shared clonotypes between healthy human individuals. Generated by immunoSEQ multiplex PCR, the TCRdb table keeps only in-frame clones and is missing some. This table holds over a million clones, approximately 98% found once. Study conclusions and caveats: Across subsets, estimated richness was generally greater for naive than for memory populations.

The sequencing sample was made of naive CD4+ T cells sorted from blood. Subset here: CD45RA+ positively selected. This clonotype was sampled from a young man in good health. J is TRBJ2-1 and V is TRBV9; 11 bases map to TRBD2. The CDR3 coding sequence is TGTGCCAGCAGCGTTAGCGGGAGGGCCTACAATGAGCAGTTCTTC. Amino acid sequence: CASSVSGRAYNEQFF.